This T cell receptor beta chain was captured in a study of PD-1 blockade in classical Hodgkin lymphoma. For this clone: Antigen: not known.

Autologous stem cell transplantation was followed by relapse in every patient, and brentuximab vedotin exposure varied. With V trimmed by 6 bases and J by 6 bases, 9 bases remained unmatched. The CDR3 sequence is 15 residues long. Germline V gene sequence: CDR1 MNHNY, CDR2 SVGAGI (reference sequence). Findings and caveats of the study: Repertoire difference causes, possibly disease activity or prior therapy, remain undefined. CD4+ TCR diversity, unlike CD8+, climbed significantly by C4D1. Patients who initiated nivolumab within 1 year of ASCT were excluded.

Sequenced by immunoSEQ multiplex PCR; TCRdb stores in-frame clones only, minus some. The table records tens of thousands of clones, around 64% of them present only once. The chain is built from TRBV6-6 and TRBJ1-5; 9 nucleotides match TRBD1. The specimen was peripheral blood mononuclear cells (PBMCs), collected at baseline. This receptor was obtained from a human donor with classical Hodgkin lymphoma. This chain's CDR3 is CASSSDRGIVQPQHF. In nucleotides, the CDR3 is TGTGCCAGCAGCTCGGACAGGGGTATCGTTCAGCCCCAGCATTTT.